Presented here are 26 T cell receptor beta chains from one specimen sequenced in a study of T cell repertoires in cytomegalovirus infection. From the reads, TCRdb called clonotypes with MiXCR, one entry per CDR3 protein. The sample carries 150,000 to 200,000 distinct CDR3 sequences, 28% recorded once. Sequencing was done on a sample of PBMCs. These receptors originate from a human donor in good health (CMV status not recorded). Some clones in this sample may be carry-over from other donors' samples.

V and J are TRBV12-3 or TRBV12-4 and TRBJ1-1; the D gene is possibly TRBD1 (5 bases). The CDR3 sequence is 13 residues long. V lost 3 bases and J 3 bases, leaving 8 bases between the germline ends. In nucleotides, the CDR3 is TGTGCCAGCAGTTTTGGGGGTGACACTGAAGCTTTCTTT. Translation: CASSFGGDTEAFF.

This clonotype was found a few times. CDR3 sequence (DNA): TGTGCCAGCAGAGAGGCCGGCTATAATTCACCCCTCCACTTT. Protein sequence: CASREAGYNSPLHF. V usage is TRBV6-1 and J usage is TRBJ1-6; D gene unclear. Trimming left V 6 bases short and J 3 bases short, with 9 bases between. The CDR3 is made up of 14 amino acids. Germline CDR1 and CDR2: MNHNS and SASEGT.

This clonotype was seen many times. This chain links TRBV7-8 with TRBJ1-1; D is unclear. Germline values: CDR1 SGHVS, CDR2 FQNEAQ. V was clipped by 0 bases and J by 0 bases, with 8 bases between them. This CDR3 has 15 amino acids. The CDR3 DNA reads as TGTGCCAGCAGCTTAGCGGGTACAGTGAACACTGAAGCTTTCTTT. This codes for CASSLAGTVNTEAFF.

This chain uses TRBV2 with TRBJ1-5; TRBD1 is a possible D gene (5 bases). Trimming took off 3 bases at V and 5 bases at J, with 17 bases between the two ends. In germline, CDR1 is SNHLY, CDR2 FYNNEI. The CDR3 sequence is 16 residues long. CDR3 in amino acids: CASSDVGTAIDQPQHF. CDR3 DNA: TGTGCCAGCAGTGATGTAGGGACGGCTATCGATCAGCCCCAGCATTTT.

The gene calls are TRBV12-3 or TRBV12-4 and TRBJ1-1; perhaps TRBD1 as D (6 bases). The CDR3 covers 17 residues. The V and J ends lost 2 bases and 0 bases respectively, with 16 bases between them. In DNA, the CDR3 is TGTGCCAGCAGTTTAAGGCAGGGGACAAGGATGAACACTGAAGCTTTCTTT. Protein sequence: CASSLRQGTRMNTEAFF.

This clonotype was counted at least ten times. This sequence joins TRBV7-2 and TRBJ1-5; D possibly corresponds to TRBD1 (5 bases). Trimming removed 5 bases at V and 2 bases at J, with 10 bases between. The germline V gene encodes CDR1 SGHTA and CDR2 FQGNSA. This CDR3 has 14 amino acids. Here the CDR3 reads CASSPRAGNQPQHF. The CDR3 coding sequence is TGTGCCAGCAGCCCCAGGGCGGGCAATCAGCCCCAGCATTTT.

Only a few counts were recorded for this clonotype. The chain couples TRBV2 to TRBJ2-5, with a weak D call TRBD1 (6 bases). There are 14 residues in the CDR3. Trimming took off 7 bases at V and 2 bases at J, with 14 bases between the two ends. The V gene's germline CDR1 is SNHLY and CDR2 FYNNEI. CDR3 amino acids: CASTLSGTQETQYF. CDR3 in DNA: TGTGCCAGCACGCTCTCCGGGACACAAGAGACCCAGTACTTC.

As regards this clonotype: In this CDR3 the conserved last residue, phenylalanine or tryptophan, is missing, so a read error is likely. Because the CDR3's place on the DNA is in doubt, the DNA is left out and the CDR3 is given as listed by TCRdb. V and J are TRBV2 and TRBJ1-2. Germline CDR1 and CDR2: SNHLY and FYNNEI. The CDR3 comprises 15 residues, both ends counted. CDR3 in amino acids: CASTAPRETSLGLSS.

This chain connects TRBV24-1 to TRBJ2-7; no firm D call. The CDR3 length is 13 residues. Trimming stripped 3 bases from V and 5 bases from J, with 10 bases between. Germline loops: CDR1 KGHDR, CDR2 SFDVKD. CDR3: CATSDPRSHEQYF. In DNA, the CDR3 is TGTGCCACCAGTGATCCGAGGTCCCACGAGCAGTACTTC.

The chain couples TRBV2 to TRBJ2-3; 8 bases match TRBD1. V gave up 6 bases and J gave up 5 bases; unmatched junction bases: 4. The length of the CDR3 is 13 residues. CDR1 is SNHLY, CDR2 FYNNEI, per germline. CDR3 nucleotides: TGTGCCAGCAGGGACAGGGTAGGAGATACGCAGTATTTT. Translating it yields CASRDRVGDTQYF.

CDR3 in DNA: TGTGCCAGCAGCAAGCGGGGGATCTCCTACAATGAGCAGTTCTTC. Protein sequence: CASSKRGISYNEQFF. This rearrangement joins TRBV7-9 to TRBJ2-1; 8 positions agree with TRBD2. Germline assignment: CDR1 SEHNR and CDR2 FQNEAQ (reference sequence). V was pared by 5 bases and J by 0 bases, with 3 bases of the junction left unmatched. The CDR3 runs to 15 residues. Full variable domain (missing parts from reference TRBV7-9 and TRBJ2-1): DTGVSQNPRHKITKRGQNVTFRCDPISEHNRLYWYRQTLGQGPEFLTYFQNEAQLEKSRLLSDRFSAERPKGSFSTLEIQRTEQGDSAMYLCASSKRGISYNEQFFGPGTRLTVL.

The chain combines TRBV12-3 or TRBV12-4 with TRBJ1-3; weak D call: TRBD1 (6 bases). The CDR3 runs to 11 residues. Trimming took 5 bases from V and 16 from J, leaving 15 bases between them. The CDR3 sequence: CASSVDRINYF. The DNA for the CDR3 is TGTGCCAGCAGTGTCGACAGGATTAACTATTTT.

The sample holds many counts of this clonotype. The rearrangement uses TRBV11-2 and TRBJ1-2; 8 bases line up with TRBD1. The CDR3 totals 12 residues. V shed 3 bases and J 6 bases; nucleotides not matched to a gene: 0. In germline, CDR1 is SGHAT, CDR2 FQNNGV. The CDR3 here is CASSFRGHGYTF. CDR3 bases: TGTGCCAGCAGCTTCAGGGGGCATGGCTACACCTTC.

The chain has TRBV11-2 and TRBJ1-1; no clear D gene. CDR1 and CDR2 from the germline V gene are SGHAT and FQNNGV. V was pared by 5 bases and J by 0 bases, with 13 bases between. The CDR3 runs 15 residues. CDR3: CASSRQGQLNTEAFF. The CDR3 DNA is TGTGCCAGCAGCCGCCAAGGGCAGCTGAACACTGAAGCTTTCTTT.

By sample share, this clonotype is medium-sized. The V gene is TRBV11-2, the J gene TRBJ1-2, with a possible D match to TRBD1 (5 bases). Germline V CDR1 and CDR2: SGHAT, FQNNGV. This CDR3 has 12 amino acids. Trimming removed 8 bases from V and 8 bases from J, with 15 bases in between. The CDR3 spells CASDDGGGGYTF. The CDR3 DNA sequence: TGTGCCAGCGATGATGGGGGTGGCGGCTACACCTTC.

This clonotype was picked up many times. The V gene is TRBV7-2, the J gene TRBJ2-4; D perhaps matches TRBD2 (5 bases). This CDR3 has 18 residues. V was shortened by 3 bases and J by 0 bases, with 18 bases between the two germline ends. Germline V gene data show CDR1 as SGHTA and CDR2 as FQGNSA. The CDR3 DNA is TGTGCCAGCAGCTTTTTTGGGCGGGTCGGTCTAGCCAAAAACATTCAGTACTTC. The encoded protein is CASSFFGRVGLAKNIQYF.

The V gene is TRBV7-2, the J gene TRBJ2-3, with 10 positions matching TRBD1. The ends lost 3 bases at V and 5 bases at J; junction bases unmatched: 14. CDR1 and CDR2 from the germline V gene are SGHTA and FQGNSA. CDR3 length: 18 amino acids. CDR3 residues: CASSFRTGGTGSGDTQYF. The CDR3, as DNA: TGTGCCAGCAGCTTCCGGACAGGGGGAACAGGGTCAGGAGATACGCAGTATTTT. The variable domain in full, with the rest retrieved from reference TRBV7-2 and TRBJ2-3, is GAGVSQSPSNKVTEKGKDVELRCDPISGHTALYWYRQSLGQGLEFLIYFQGNSAPDKSGLPSDRFSAERTGGSVSTLTIQRTQQEDSAVYLCASSFRTGGTGSGDTQYFGPGTRLTVL.

The genes are TRBV5-6 and TRBJ1-5; D may be TRBD1 (6 bases). Germline V lookup: CDR1 SGHDT, CDR2 YYEEEE. The V end lost 0 bases, the J end lost 2 bases, and 15 bases lay between the germline ends. The CDR3 is made up of 17 amino acids. The CDR3 protein is CASSLAGGGLGNQPQHF. DNA of the CDR3: TGTGCCAGCAGCTTGGCCGGGGGCGGGCTTGGCAATCAGCCCCAGCATTTT.

The chain employs TRBV6-5 and TRBJ1-2; 7 bases are shared with TRBD1. V dropped 2 bases and J dropped 0; count of bases not matched to a gene: 12. This CDR3 contains 18 residues. The germline gives CDR1 MNHEY, CDR2 SVGAGI. The CDR3 loop reads CASSYAQGQFFANYGYTF. CDR3 DNA: TGTGCCAGCAGTTACGCCCAGGGACAGTTCTTTGCTAACTATGGCTACACCTTC.

This clonotype was picked up many times. The chain combines TRBV4-1 with TRBJ2-3; 9 bases align to TRBD1. Per germline, CDR1 MGHRA and CDR2 YSYEKL. The ends lost 0 bases at V and 7 bases at J; junction bases unmatched: 11. The CDR3 is 17 amino acids. CDR3 sequence: CASSQDSGTGNKNTQYF. CDR3 nucleotide sequence: TGCGCCAGCAGCCAAGATTCTGGGACAGGGAATAAAAATACGCAGTATTTT.

The rearrangement joins TRBV7-2 to TRBJ2-7, with 8 bases fitting TRBD1. Trimming took 5 bases from V and 1 from J; bases not matched to a gene: 16. Germline values: CDR1 SGHTA, CDR2 FQGNSA. The CDR3 runs to 18 residues. The CDR3 bases are TGTGCCAGCAGCACGGCTTTTCCGGGACAGGTCCTTTCCTACGAGCAGTACTTC. Amino acids: CASSTAFPGQVLSYEQYF. Combining the CDR3 with reference TRBV7-2 and TRBJ2-7 gives the whole variable domain GAGVSQSPSNKVTEKGKDVELRCDPISGHTALYWYRQSLGQGLEFLIYFQGNSAPDKSGLPSDRFSAERTGGSVSTLTIQRTQQEDSAVYLCASSTAFPGQVLSYEQYFGPGTRLTVT.

This clonotype was counted a single time. The germline gene is not matched at one end of the junction; a read error may be the cause. V gene TRBV7-2 combines with J gene TRBJ2-3, with 8 positions matching TRBD2. This CDR3 is built from 14 residues. CDR1 is SGHTA, CDR2 FQGNSA, per germline. The CDR3 is CASSPGGGVDTKYF. DNA of the CDR3: TGTGCCAGCAGCCCCGGGGGGGGAGTAGATACGAAGTATTTT.

This clonotype was counted many times. This chain connects TRBV7-2 to TRBJ2-1, with TRBD2 matching 10 bases. The CDR3 length is 15 residues. Germline CDR1 is SGHTA and CDR2 is FQGNSA. The ends lost 2 bases at V and 6 bases at J; junction bases unmatched: 4. CDR3 protein: CASSLTSGAFNEQFF. CDR3 sequence (DNA): TGTGCCAGCAGCTTAACTAGCGGGGCCTTCAATGAGCAGTTCTTC.

This clonotype was seen only a few times. The J gene is TRBJ2-7, the V gene TRBV12-3 or TRBV12-4, with 8 bases fitting TRBD1. Trimming took 5 bases from V and 9 from J; bases not matched to a gene: 15. This CDR3 is 15 amino acids long. The CDR3 nucleotides are TGTGCCAGCAGTCAAGCAGGGGGCGTTCCTACCGGGCAGTACTTC. As protein: CASSQAGGVPTGQYF.

This clonotype was counted a few times. This rearrangement joins TRBV7-2 to TRBJ1-2, with 9 bases aligning to TRBD1. With 5 bases clipped from V and 0 bases from J, the junction kept 7 bases outside the gene matches. Germline V gives CDR1 SGHTA, CDR2 FQGNSA. This CDR3 comprises 16 residues. For the CDR3, the DNA is TGTGCCAGCAGCCCGAACAGGGGGCCAGCTAACTATGGCTACACCTTC. Translation: CASSPNRGPANYGYTF.

This clonotype was picked up a small number of times. The rearrangement links TRBV7-6 to TRBJ2-5, with D uncertain. Germline CDR1 and CDR2: SGHVS and FNYEAQ. This CDR3 is 11 amino acids long. V was trimmed by 4 bases and J by 5 bases, leaving 5 bases between them. This CDR3 is CASSSFETQYF. CDR3 nucleotides: TGTGCCAGCAGCTCCTTTGAGACCCAGTACTTC.